These T cell receptor beta chains were read from a single sample in a study of blood T cells in healthy people across ages. TCRdb ran MiXCR on the 5' RACE reads and lists one entry per CDR3 protein. Counted here are around 1,000,000 distinct CDR3 sequences, about 25% occurring once; the ten biggest clones make up approximately 0.75%. These same data were also listed under a study on T cells of mothers and their children.

The sample comprised blood. Every receptor here comes from a girl aged 2-10 years in good health. The CDR3 runs from the conserved cysteine through the conserved F or W. The order of the fields is D gene, V gene, clone size, J gene, CDR3 protein, CDR3 DNA. The D gene is left open where the match is weak. Clone size is shown for a subset of rows, as once, few, many or a class of expanded clone.

-	TRBV5-1	-	TRBJ1-1	CASSLFADTEAFF	TGCGCCAGCAGCTTGTTCGCGGACACTGAAGCTTTCTTT
TRBD2	TRBV29-1	few	TRBJ2-7	CSVEWGLAGGPTGEQYF	TGCAGCGTTGAGTGGGGACTAGCGGGAGGACCAACTGGGGAGCAGTACTTC
TRBD1	TRBV11-2	-	TRBJ2-4	CASTLRTGVTVAKNIQYF	TGTGCCAGCACCTTAAGGACAGGGGTGACGGTAGCCAAAAACATTCAGTACTTC
-	TRBV7-3	-	TRBJ2-1	CASSLMGGASEQFF	TGTGCCAGCAGCTTAATGGGCGGAGCGTCTGAGCAGTTCTTC
-	TRBV20-1	-	TRBJ2-1	CSARGGTVYYNEQFF	TGCAGTGCTAGAGGAGGGACGGTTTACTACAATGAGCAGTTCTTC
TRBD1	TRBV10-3	few	TRBJ1-4	CATGQGGEKLFF	TGTGCCACGGGACAGGGGGGCGAAAAACTGTTTTTT
TRBD2	TRBV27	-	TRBJ2-2	CASSLPATSGGERENGGELFF	TGTGCCAGCAGTTTACCGGCGACTAGCGGGGGGGAAAGGGAGAATGGCGGGGAGCTGTTTTTT
-	TRBV7-2	few	TRBJ2-2	CASTLDSGIQTTGELFF	TGTGCCAGCACCTTAGATTCAGGGATTCAAACGACCGGGGAGCTGTTTTTT
-	TRBV20-1	few	TRBJ2-3	CSAEFPPDTQYF	TGCAGTGCTGAATTCCCCCCAGATACGCAGTATTTT
-	TRBV6-5	few	TRBJ2-3	CASSYRRESYTQYF	TGTGCCAGCAGTTACAGGAGGGAATCATATACGCAGTATTTT
TRBD1	TRBV9	-	TRBJ2-1	CASSEQGWNEQFF	TGTGCCAGCAGTGAACAGGGGTGGAATGAGCAGTTCTTC
-	TRBV14	few	TRBJ1-3	CASSSSLAIYF	TGTGCCAGCAGCTCCTCTTTGGCCATATATTTT
-	TRBV7-6	once	TRBJ2-7	CASSFEPDGPYEQYF	TGTGCCAGCAGCTTTGAACCGGACGGTCCCTACGAGCAGTACTTC
-	TRBV20-1	few	TRBJ2-7	CSATGPAAYEQYF	TGCAGTGCTACGGGACCAGCTGCCTACGAGCAGTACTTC
TRBD2	TRBV5-1	few	TRBJ2-3	CASSLLGLAGVTDTQYF	TGCGCCAGCAGCCTACTCGGACTAGCGGGAGTTACGGATACGCAGTATTTT
-	TRBV7-2	-	TRBJ1-6	CASSLARTEPYNSPLHF	TGTGCCAGCAGCTTAGCGCGGACAGAACCCTATAATTCACCCCTCCACTTT
-	TRBV29-1	-	TRBJ2-5	CSALPHTETQYF	TGCAGCGCGTTACCACACACGGAGACCCAGTACTTC
TRBD2	TRBV29-1	-	TRBJ2-5	CSSGGVGMETQYF	TGCAGCTCGGGGGGGGTAGGGATGGAGACCCAGTACTTC
-	TRBV9	many	TRBJ1-2	CASSRVPDSYYGYTF	TGTGCCAGCAGCCGAGTACCGGACAGCTACTATGGCTACACCTTC
-	TRBV12-3/TRBV12-4	-	TRBJ1-4	CATSLWYEKLFF	TGTGCCACATCCCTGTGGTATGAAAAACTGTTTTTT
TRBD2	TRBV4-3	few	TRBJ2-7	CASSLNWRENYEQYF	TGCGCCAGCAGCCTCAATTGGCGGGAGAACTACGAGCAGTACTTC
-	TRBV6-1	-	TRBJ1-2	CASSEIYGYGYTF	TGTGCCAGCAGTGAAATTTACGGATATGGCTACACCTTC
TRBD1	TRBV25-1	-	TRBJ1-2	CASSPMGQGGFGYTF	TGTGCCAGCAGTCCTATGGGACAGGGCGGATTCGGCTACACCTTC
TRBD2	TRBV29-1	-	TRBJ2-7	CSVRPGGSAEQYF	TGCAGCGTTAGGCCCGGCGGGAGTGCCGAGCAGTACTTC
-	TRBV4-1	-	TRBJ1-1	CASSHPKGEDTEAFF	TGCGCCAGCAGCCATCCCAAGGGGGAGGACACTGAAGCTTTCTTT
TRBD1	TRBV11-2	-	TRBJ2-7	CASSLSRDRGYEQYF	TGTGCCAGCAGCTTATCCCGGGACAGGGGGTACGAGCAGTACTTC
-	TRBV7-2	-	TRBJ2-7	CASSLSRGATDEQYF	TGTGCCAGCAGCCTCTCTCGGGGGGCCACGGATGAGCAGTACTTC
TRBD2	TRBV4-2	-	TRBJ2-7	CASTGLAGGRSYEQYF	TGTGCCAGCACCGGACTAGCGGGAGGGAGGTCCTACGAGCAGTACTTC
-	TRBV7-9	few	TRBJ1-2	CASSPVLSSNYGYTF	TGTGCAAGCAGCCCCGTTTTATCCTCTAACTATGGCTACACCTTC
-	TRBV7-6	-	TRBJ2-1	CASSFLMNNEQFF	TGTGCCAGCAGCTTCCTAATGAACAATGAGCAGTTCTTC
-	TRBV7-3	many	TRBJ2-7	CASSLTVAGVAYEQYF	TGTGCCAGCAGCTTAACGGTCGCAGGGGTGGCCTACGAGCAGTACTTC
TRBD2	TRBV7-7	-	TRBJ2-5	CASSLSGGLGEETQYF	TGTGCCAGCAGCTTATCGGGAGGGCTTGGGGAAGAGACCCAGTACTTC
TRBD2	TRBV29-1	few	TRBJ2-3	CSARGLVMTDTQYF	TGCAGCGCAAGGGGACTAGTGATGACAGATACGCAGTATTTT
-	TRBV29-1	few	TRBJ1-1	CSVESRQNTEAFF	TGCAGCGTGGAGTCGCGGCAGAACACTGAAGCTTTCTTT
TRBD1	TRBV20-1	few	TRBJ2-3	CSARDIPGQSTDTQYF	TGCAGTGCTAGAGACATACCGGGACAGAGCACAGATACGCAGTATTTT
TRBD2	TRBV20-1	few	TRBJ2-1	CRPTSGNNEQFF	TGCAGACCGACTAGCGGGAACAATGAGCAGTTCTTC
-	TRBV24-1	few	TRBJ2-7	CATSDTLYYEQYF	TGTGCCACCAGTGATACTCTCTACTACGAGCAGTACTTC
-	TRBV24-1	-	TRBJ1-5	CATSDPRRSNQPQHF	TGTGCCACCAGTGATCCCCGACGCAGCAATCAGCCCCAGCATTTT
-	TRBV2	-	TRBJ1-4	CAGRVNEKLFF	TGTGCCGGCAGGGTTAATGAAAAACTGTTTTTT
-	TRBV14	few	TRBJ2-1	CASSHSFPFPYNEQFF	TGTGCCAGCAGCCATTCGTTCCCGTTTCCCTACAATGAGCAGTTCTTC
-	TRBV28	few	TRBJ2-7	CASTPPVGEQYF	TGTGCCAGCACCCCACCAGTAGGGGAGCAGTACTTC
-	TRBV7-3	few	TRBJ1-1	CASSLTGVGGTEAFF	TGTGCCAGCAGCTTAACAGGGGTTGGTGGCACTGAAGCTTTCTTT
-	TRBV12-3/TRBV12-4	-	TRBJ2-7	CASSFVQSYEQYF	TGTGCCAGCAGTTTTGTGCAGTCCTACGAGCAGTACTTC
TRBD2	TRBV7-8	-	TRBJ2-1	CASSALLAGGHNEQFF	TGTGCCAGCAGCGCCTTGCTAGCGGGAGGGCACAATGAGCAGTTCTTC
-	TRBV11-3	few	TRBJ2-1	CASSLGYGAGNEQFF	TGTGCCAGCAGCTTGGGGTACGGGGCGGGCAATGAGCAGTTCTTC
TRBD2	TRBV28	few	TRBJ2-2	CASSLLALASNTGELFF	TGTGCCAGCAGTTTACTTGCACTAGCGTCGAACACCGGGGAGCTGTTTTTT